This T cell receptor (beta chain) is from a study of CD8 T cells in ankylosing spondylitis. Study-wide results and limits: Characteristic, it appeared, of ankylosing spondylitis blood was a TCR beta motif of eight highly homologous variants.

Germline V gene lookup returns CDR1 MNHNS and CDR2 SASEGT. V dropped 7 bases and J dropped 6 bases, with 13 bases sitting between them. The CDR3 is 13 residues long. Scientists made TCR beta libraries using quantitative 5'-RACE with molecular barcodes. TCRdb used MiXCR to reprocess the 5' RACE reads, holding one entry per CDR3 protein. The repertoire holds 350,000 to 550,000 distinct CDR3 sequences, with approximately 26% as singletons. This clonotype was seen a handful of times. Its antigen is currently unknown. Sequences were obtained from blood, either unsorted or a sorted T cell fraction (not recorded which). The TCR sequence derives from a male donor with ankylosing spondylitis. The rearrangement links TRBV6-1 to TRBJ2-1, with D hard to call. The CDR3 coding sequence is TGTGCCAGCAAGGGCCGAGATAGCAATGAGCAGTTCTTC. Translating it yields CASKGRDSNEQFF.